Below, 29 T cell receptor beta chains from the same sample are listed, as sequenced in a study of blood T cell repertoires in COVID-19. The method was immunoSEQ multiplex PCR; TCRdb's version includes in-frame clones alone and lacks a portion of them. The top ten hold over 1.5% of the sample, which has fewer than 350,000 clones, around 85% seen once. What was sequenced was PBMCs or T cells enriched from blood (not recorded which). These receptor sequences come from a woman between 25 and 40 years old who had been exposed to COVID-19.

The chain carries TRBV6-5 and TRBJ1-5; the D gene is possibly TRBD1 (6 bases). This CDR3 contains 13 residues. Trimming stripped 7 bases from V and 4 bases from J, with 11 bases between. The germline V gene has CDR1 MNHEY and CDR2 SVGAGI. The CDR3 nucleotides read TGTGCCAGCAATAACGGACAGAATCAGCCCCAGCATTTT. Amino acids: CASNNGQNQPQHF.

V is TRBV7-9 and J is TRBJ2-1; 10 nucleotides agree with TRBD1. The trim removed 5 bases at V and 4 bases at J, leaving 5 bases unmatched. The CDR3 sequence is 15 residues long. Germline CDR1 reads SEHNR; CDR2 reads FQNEAQ (reference sequence). Here the CDR3 DNA reads TGTGCCAGCAGCCTTGACAGGGGGCCATACAATGAGCAGTTCTTC. The encoded protein is CASSLDRGPYNEQFF.

The chain has TRBV7-9 and TRBJ1-4; D may be TRBD1 (5 bases). This CDR3 is 13 amino acids long. Germline CDR1 SEHNR, CDR2 FQNEAQ (reference sequence). Trimming took 2 bases from V and 5 from J, leaving 6 bases between them. The CDR3 sequence: CASSLNRNEKLFF. CDR3 DNA sequence: TGTGCCAGCAGCTTAAACAGGAATGAAAAACTGTTTTTT.

This clone was found once. This rearrangement joins TRBV6-5 to TRBJ1-3; 8 bases agree with TRBD1. Trimming removed 6 bases from V and 6 bases from J; junction bases left unmatched: 7. In germline, CDR1 is MNHEY, CDR2 SVGAGI. This CDR3 region has 14 residues. The CDR3 bases are TGTGCCAGCAGCCGGGACAGGCTTCTAAACACCATATATTTT. Translating it yields CASSRDRLLNTIYF.

J is TRBJ2-1 and V is TRBV11-2; D might be TRBD1 (6 bases). Between the trimmed V and J ends, which lost 5 bases and 7 bases, there was a span of 18 bases. CDR1 and CDR2 (germline): SGHAT, FQNNGV. The CDR3 loop spans 15 amino acids. The CDR3 DNA reads TGTGCCAGCAGCCTTACAGGGCCCCTGGGGAATGAGCAGTTCTTC. This translates into CASSLTGPLGNEQFF.

The chain has TRBV7-9 and TRBJ2-3, with TRBD1 identical over 8 bases. CDR1 is SEHNR, CDR2 FQNEAQ, per germline (reference sequence). CDR3 size: 15 residues. After removal of 1 base from V and 4 bases from J, the junction contained 4 bases not matched to a gene. The CDR3: CASSLGQGSADTQYF. In DNA, the CDR3 is TGTGCCAGCAGCTTAGGACAGGGGAGTGCAGATACGCAGTATTTT.

J is TRBJ1-2 and V is TRBV19, with 12 bases that match TRBD1. From germline, CDR1 is LNHDA and CDR2 SQIVND (reference sequence). The trim removed 4 bases at V and 4 bases at J, leaving 7 bases unmatched. The CDR3 has 16 residues. CDR3 DNA: TGTGCCAGTAGTAGGGACAGGGGGCCAGGTGGCTATGGCTACACCTTC. Amino acids: CASSRDRGPGGYGYTF.

The rearrangement links TRBV5-6 to TRBJ2-7; 9 nucleotides line up with TRBD2. The CDR3 length is 14 residues. Germline lookup yields CDR1 SGHDT and CDR2 YYEEEE. Unmatched junction bases numbered 4, after V lost 5 bases and J lost 1 base. The CDR3 DNA sequence: TGTGCCAGCAGACCGACTAGCGGATCCTACGAGCAGTACTTC. Amino acids: CASRPTSGSYEQYF.

In this sample, this clone turned up a few times. J is TRBJ1-6 and V is TRBV7-2; D is perhaps TRBD1 (6 bases). CDR1 is SGHTA, CDR2 FQGNSA, per germline. The germline V and J ends were trimmed by 4 bases and 8 bases, with 9 bases remaining between them. The CDR3 sequence is 13 residues long. CDR3 amino acids: CASSSNRDSPLHF. Written as DNA, the CDR3 is TGTGCCAGCAGCTCGAACAGGGATTCACCCCTCCACTTT.

The genes are TRBV2 and TRBJ2-3; D is unclear. The germline gives CDR1 SNHLY, CDR2 FYNNEI. The CDR3 is 13 amino acids. V lost 3 bases and J lost 7, with 11 bases in between. CDR3 coding DNA: TGTGCCAGCAGTGAGACGACGGGTTATACGCAGTATTTT. It codes for CASSETTGYTQYF.

The chain has TRBV7-2 and TRBJ1-2, with a weak D call TRBD1 (6 bases). This CDR3 region has 12 residues. Germline V gene sequence: CDR1 SGHTA, CDR2 FQGNSA. V lost 5 bases to trimming and J lost 7 bases, with 11 bases between them. The CDR3: CASSELTGGYTF. CDR3 nucleotide sequence: TGTGCCAGCAGCGAGCTGACAGGTGGCTACACCTTC.

The rearrangement joins TRBV27 to TRBJ2-7; weak D call: TRBD1 (6 bases). This CDR3 has 14 residues. Germline V lookup: CDR1 MNHEY, CDR2 SMNVEV (reference sequence). Between the trimmed V and J ends, which lost 7 bases and 4 bases, there was a span of 17 bases. In DNA form, the CDR3 reads TGTGCCAGCACCCCAGGGCAGGGGCGTTACGAGCAGTACTTC. Protein product: CASTPGQGRYEQYF.

The rearrangement uses TRBV5-1 and TRBJ2-7; 7 bases are a match to TRBD1. The CDR3 extends over 13 amino acids. The ends lost 4 bases at V and 4 bases at J; junction bases unmatched: 5. Germline V gives CDR1 SGHRS, CDR2 YFSETQ. The CDR3 DNA sequence: TGCGCCAGCAGCAACGGACAGGCGTACGAGCAGTACTTC. Translating it yields CASSNGQAYEQYF.

The genes are TRBV19 and TRBJ1-1; D may be TRBD1 (5 bases). This CDR3 region has 15 residues. V lost 5 bases, J lost 4 bases, and 17 bases lay in between. Per germline, CDR1 LNHDA and CDR2 SQIVND (reference sequence). CDR3 DNA: TGTGCCAGTAGTTGGCTTAGGGTAGGGGCCACTGAAGCTTTCTTT. Translated, it gives CASSWLRVGATEAFF.

This chain uses TRBV7-9 with TRBJ1-2; the match to TRBD1 covers 8 bases. The CDR3 sequence is 15 residues long. Germline V gene lookup returns CDR1 SEHNR and CDR2 FQNEAQ (reference sequence). V was clipped by 5 bases and J by 0 bases; unmatched bases: 5. The CDR3 loop is CASSLGQEANYGYTF. DNA of the CDR3: TGTGCCAGCAGCCTGGGACAGGAGGCTAACTATGGCTACACCTTC.

With regard to this clone: This CDR3 is also generated by other DNA sequences in the sample. The gene calls are TRBV28 and TRBJ1-1; no firm D call. The V end lost 2 bases, the J end lost 1 base, and 5 bases lay between the germline ends. The germline gives CDR1 MDHEN, CDR2 SYDVKM. This CDR3 is built from 13 residues. CDR3 in amino acids: CASSLPSNTEAFF. The CDR3 DNA sequence: TGTGCCAGCAGTTTACCGTCGAACACTGAAGCTTTCTTT.

This rearrangement joins TRBV7-2 to TRBJ2-7, with 11 bases identical to TRBD2. The V gene end was trimmed by 3 bases and the J gene end by 6 bases; junction bases not matched to a gene: 7. Germline CDR1 and CDR2: SGHTA and FQGNSA. There are 15 residues in the CDR3. The CDR3 DNA sequence: TGTGCCAGCAGCTTCTTACTAGCGGGAGCCGGCGAGCAGTACTTC. Amino acids: CASSFLLAGAGEQYF.

The chain combines TRBV5-6 with TRBJ2-6; no reliable D call. V gave up 2 bases and J gave up 0 bases, with 3 bases separating them. The CDR3 has 14 residues. Germline V gene sequence: CDR1 SGHDT, CDR2 YYEEEE. The CDR3 protein is CASSLYSGANVLTF. In DNA, the CDR3 is TGTGCCAGCAGCTTATACTCTGGGGCCAACGTCCTGACTTTC.

J is TRBJ2-5 and V is TRBV6-1, with 8 nucleotides matching TRBD2. CDR3 length: 14 residues. The junction had 9 bases not matched to a gene; V was cut back by 6 bases and J by 6 bases. The germline V gene has CDR1 MNHNS and CDR2 SASEGT. The CDR3 region has the DNA TGTGCCAGCAGCGGGAGGGCATTTTCGCAGACCCAGTACTTC. This translates into CASSGRAFSQTQYF.

V is TRBV7-3 and J is TRBJ2-2; D unclear. V lost 5 bases, J lost 3 bases, and 7 bases lay in between. Germline CDR1 SGHTA, CDR2 FQGTGA. The CDR3 is made up of 13 amino acids. The CDR3, as DNA: TGTGCCAGCAGCAAAATAGACACCGGGGAGCTGTTTTTT. It translates to CASSKIDTGELFF.

V is TRBV4-3 and J is TRBJ1-1, with 10 bases fitting TRBD1. The length of the CDR3 is 19 residues. V lost 4 bases to trimming and J lost 1 base; unmatched junction nucleotides: 15. In germline, CDR1 is LGHNA, CDR2 YSLEER. This CDR3 reads CASSPFTAGTGVGNTEAFF. The CDR3 DNA is TGCGCCAGCAGCCCCTTCACCGCCGGGACAGGGGTCGGGAACACTGAAGCTTTCTTT.

This clone was found a few times. The V gene is TRBV30, the J gene TRBJ1-2, with D possibly matching TRBD1 (6 bases). Germline V gives CDR1 GTSNPN, CDR2 SVGIG (reference sequence). V was trimmed by 3 bases and J by 2 bases, leaving 10 bases between them. The CDR3 totals 13 residues. CDR3 nucleotide sequence: TGTGCCTGGAGCTGGGACACCAACTATGGCTACACCTTC. Encoded protein: CAWSWDTNYGYTF.

V usage is TRBV25-1 and J usage is TRBJ1-3; D is undetermined. Germline-derived CDR1 and CDR2 are MGHDK and SYGVNS. The CDR3 length is 17 residues. The V and J ends lost 2 bases and 4 bases respectively, with 18 bases between them. In DNA form, the CDR3 reads TGTGCCAGCAGTGAAGAGAGTGGCGGGATTACAGGAAACACCATATATTTT. This gives the protein CASSEESGGITGNTIYF.

This clone was found a few times. The V gene is TRBV10-3, the J gene TRBJ2-3; TRBD1 might be the D (6 bases). The CDR3 spans 16 residues. Germline loops: CDR1 ENHRY, CDR2 SYGVKD. The V end was cut by 11 bases, the J end by 2 bases, with 23 bases between. The CDR3 reads CAVEGDRTSPTDTQYF. The CDR3 DNA reads as TGTGCCGTCGAAGGAGACAGGACCTCCCCCACAGATACGCAGTATTTT.

The V gene is TRBV3-1 (or the pseudogene TRBV3-2), the J gene TRBJ2-7, with 9 bases that match TRBD2. J lost 6 bases, V lost 4 bases, and 10 bases had no gene match. Germline V gene sequence: CDR1 LGHDT, CDR2 YNNKEL (reference sequence). The CDR3 is 15 residues long. The CDR3 bases are TGTGCCAGCAGCCCCCCCTTAGCGGGGGTAAGCGAGCAGTACTTC. Translated: CASSPPLAGVSEQYF.

This clone has just a few counts. The chain joins TRBV5-1 to TRBJ1-5; possibly TRBD1 for D (5 bases). Trimming took off 0 bases at V and 4 bases at J, with 11 bases between the two ends. The CDR3 is made up of 15 amino acids. Germline V gives CDR1 SGHRS, CDR2 YFSETQ. CDR3 sequence reads: CASSLDTGGNQPQHF. The CDR3 bases are TGCGCCAGCAGCTTGGACACAGGCGGAAATCAGCCCCAGCATTTT.

This sequence joins TRBV5-1 and TRBJ2-3; 10 positions match TRBD2. Germline CDR1 is SGHRS and CDR2 is YFSETQ. Unmatched junction bases numbered 4, after V lost 1 base and J lost 5 bases. This CDR3 comprises 15 residues. The CDR3 DNA sequence: TGCGCCAGCAGCTTGTCGGGACTAGCGAGAGATACGCAGTATTTT. The encoded protein is CASSLSGLARDTQYF.

The chain is built from TRBV30 and TRBJ2-1; weak D call: TRBD2 (6 bases). The V gene's germline CDR1 is GTSNPN and CDR2 SVGIG (reference sequence). The CDR3 is made up of 14 amino acids. V lost 2 bases and J 8 bases, leaving 16 bases between the germline ends. Here the CDR3 reads CAWSLVGGGDEQFF. The DNA for the CDR3 is TGTGCCTGGAGTTTGGTGGGAGGAGGCGATGAGCAGTTCTTC.

J is TRBJ2-3 and V is TRBV5-1; 13 bases fit TRBD2. The CDR3 consists of 16 residues. Trimming removed 4 bases from V and 6 bases from J; junction bases left unmatched: 8. The germline gives CDR1 SGHRS, CDR2 YFSETQ. CDR3 amino acids: CASSLGGTSGKDTQYF. CDR3 DNA sequence: TGCGCCAGCAGCCTTGGCGGGACTAGCGGGAAGGATACGCAGTATTTT. Combining the CDR3 with reference TRBV5-1 and TRBJ2-3 gives the whole variable domain KAGVTQTPRYLIKTRGQQVTLSCSPISGHRSVSWYQQTPGQGLQFLFEYFSETQRNKGNFPGRFSGRQFSNSRSEMNVSTLELGDSALYLCASSLGGTSGKDTQYFGPGTRLTVL.